A single sample is the source of the 24 T cell receptor beta chains below, sequenced in a study of naive and memory T cell subsets. Two oligonucleotides, mixed equimolar, formed the beta constant-region primer covering TRBC1 and TRBC2. TCRdb processed the UMI-ligation and nested PCR reads anew with MiXCR; each CDR3 protein has one entry. The sample consists of more than 35,000 distinct CDR3 sequences, roughly 14% of them appearing once. Specimen: effector memory CD4+ T cells from blood. Indicated subset: effector memory, CD45RA- CD27-. The source of these receptors is a human donor in good health.

This clonotype is medium-sized. This chain links TRBV20-1 with TRBJ2-5; 8 bases fit TRBD1. V gave up 0 bases and J gave up 4 bases; unmatched junction bases: 16. The CDR3 extends over 18 amino acids. Germline CDR1 reads DFQATT; CDR2 reads SNEGSKA (reference sequence). CDR3 sequence: CSARDIHLTGANGETQYF. CDR3 coding DNA: TGCAGTGCTAGAGATATTCACCTGACAGGGGCTAATGGAGAGACCCAGTACTTC.

The J gene is TRBJ2-6, the V gene TRBV29-1; D gene ambiguous. There are 13 residues in the CDR3. Germline V gene lookup returns CDR1 SQVTM and CDR2 ANQGSEA. V lost 6 bases and J 4 bases, leaving 10 bases between the germline ends. CDR3 bases: TGCAGCGTGACGTTCGGCGGGGCCAACGTCCTGACTTTC. It encodes CSVTFGGANVLTF.

Worth noting for this clonotype: This clone may be a read error of a much larger clone one base away. This chain connects TRBV10-3 to TRBJ1-1; D unclear. The CDR3 sequence is 14 residues long. Looked up from germline, CDR1 is ENHRY and CDR2 is SYGVKD. The CDR3 DNA reads TGTGTCATCAGCTTGACGGACGCTGACACTGAAGCTTTCTTT. Translated: CVISLTDADTEAFF.

The chain couples TRBV2 to TRBJ2-2, with D tentatively TRBD1 (5 bases). The CDR3 has 16 amino acids. Per the germline V gene, CDR1 is SNHLY and CDR2 is FYNNEI. The V gene lost 7 bases and the J gene lost 4 bases, with 19 bases spanning the gap. Written as DNA, the CDR3 is TGTGCCAGCACCCCGACAGCCAGACTCGGCACCGGGGAGCTGTTTTTT. Amino acids: CASTPTARLGTGELFF.

This clonotype was observed a few times. V is TRBV7-2 and J is TRBJ2-1; the match to TRBD1 covers 10 bases. The CDR3 consists of 17 residues. Looked up from germline, CDR1 is SGHTA and CDR2 is FQGNSA. V dropped 1 base and J dropped 5; count of bases not matched to a gene: 8. CDR3 in DNA: TGTGCCAGCAGCTTAGTGGGGACAGGGGTAAGCAACAATGAGCAGTTCTTC. Translated: CASSLVGTGVSNNEQFF.

The chain carries TRBV4-2 and TRBJ2-1, with 7 nucleotides matching TRBD2. This CDR3 spans 14 amino acids. The ends lost 9 bases at V and 4 bases at J; junction bases unmatched: 9. Germline lookup yields CDR1 LGHNA and CDR2 YNFKEQ. CDR3 DNA: TGTGCCAGTGGAGCGAGCGGGACTTACAATGAGCAGTTCTTC. It yields the protein CASGASGTYNEQFF.

Only a few counts were recorded for this clonotype. This rearrangement joins TRBV2 to TRBJ1-5, with D possibly TRBD1 on 5 matching bases. With 6 bases removed from V and 2 bases from J, the gap between germline ends came to 11 bases. Looked up from germline, CDR1 is SNHLY and CDR2 is FYNNEI. This CDR3 spans 14 amino acids. The CDR3 DNA is TGTGCCAGCAGAGAGGAAGGGGGCAATCAGCCCCAGCATTTT. Translating gives CASREEGGNQPQHF.

V usage is TRBV7-2 and J usage is TRBJ2-4, with a weak D call TRBD1 (7 bases). V was pared by 5 bases and J by 7 bases, with 18 bases between. The CDR3 contains 15 residues. CDR1 and CDR2 from the germline V gene are SGHTA and FQGNSA. The CDR3 loop reads CASSIQGGVGNIQYF. CDR3 nucleotides: TGTGCCAGCAGCATTCAGGGGGGTGTCGGGAACATTCAGTACTTC.

This clonotype has at least ten counts. The V call is TRBV28, the J call TRBJ1-3; 8 positions agree with TRBD1. CDR1 and CDR2 (germline): MDHEN, SYDVKM. V gave up 6 bases and J gave up 8 bases; unmatched junction bases: 9. The CDR3 is 14 amino acids. CDR3 in DNA: TGTGCCAGCAGAACACAGGGGGGGAGCGACACCATATATTTT. Translation: CASRTQGGSDTIYF.

The chain combines TRBV20-1 with TRBJ2-7; D call uncertain. The CDR3 extends over 12 amino acids. Germline loops: CDR1 DFQATT, CDR2 SNEGSKA (reference sequence). V was clipped by 7 bases and J by 4 bases, with 14 bases between them. CDR3 protein: CSVRADLYEQYF. In DNA form, the CDR3 reads TGCAGTGTCCGGGCCGATCTTTACGAGCAGTACTTC.

This clonotype has at least ten counts. The chain employs TRBV9 and TRBJ2-5; a weak D match, TRBD1 (5 bases). This CDR3 is built from 15 residues. Trimming left V 1 base short and J 0 bases short, with 10 bases between. CDR1 is SGDLS, CDR2 YYNGEE, per germline. The CDR3 nucleotides are TGTGCCAGCAGCGTAATGGGGCTCTACCAAGAGACCCAGTACTTC. Translating gives CASSVMGLYQETQYF.

This clonotype was observed many times. This chain joins TRBV12-3 or TRBV12-4 and TRBJ2-3; perhaps TRBD1 as D (6 bases). The CDR3 has 13 amino acids. Trimming pared 5 bases from V and 9 bases from J, leaving 15 bases between. CDR3 bases: TGTGCCAGCAGTCCCGAGGTGAGGGGGACGCAGTATTTT. Amino acid sequence: CASSPEVRGTQYF.

The V call is TRBV12-3 or TRBV12-4, the J call TRBJ1-6, with D unclear. The V end was cut by 3 bases, the J end by 7 bases, with 4 bases between. This CDR3 comprises 12 residues. The CDR3 here is CASSFNNSPLHF. CDR3 DNA sequence: TGTGCCAGCAGTTTTAACAATTCACCCCTCCACTTT.

This clonotype was observed a handful of times. The chain uses TRBV7-9 and TRBJ1-4, with D possibly being TRBD1 (5 bases). CDR3 size: 15 residues. V lost 5 bases to trimming and J lost 0 bases, with 10 bases between them. Germline assignment: CDR1 SEHNR and CDR2 FQNEAQ (reference sequence). CDR3 DNA: TGTGCCAGCAGCCCGGGGACCGCAACTAATGAAAAACTGTTTTTT. Translated, it gives CASSPGTATNEKLFF.

The chain recombines TRBV7-3 with TRBJ1-5, with TRBD1 as a possible D gene (6 bases). The CDR3 is 15 residues long. Germline V gene data show CDR1 as SGHTA and CDR2 as FQGTGA. The V end was cut by 3 bases, the J end by 7 bases, with 16 bases between. For the CDR3, the DNA is TGTGCCAGCAGCTTCCCCGGGACATTCATGCAGCCCCAGCATTTT. It translates to CASSFPGTFMQPQHF. Supplemented by reference TRBV7-3 and TRBJ1-5, the full variable domain reads GAGVSQTPSNKVTEKGKYVELRCDPISGHTALYWYRQSLGQGPEFLIYFQGTGAADDSGLPNDRFFAVRPEGSVSTLKIQRTERGDSAVYLCASSFPGTFMQPQHFGDGTRLSIL.

This clonotype was detected a few times. This chain connects TRBV7-2 to TRBJ2-3; 12 bases are shared with TRBD2. Germline V CDR1 and CDR2: SGHTA, FQGNSA. This CDR3 is 16 amino acids long. The ends lost 5 bases at V and 0 bases at J; junction bases unmatched: 3. The CDR3 loop reads CASSDLAGGSTDTQYF. CDR3 nucleotide sequence: TGTGCCAGCAGCGATCTAGCGGGAGGGAGCACAGATACGCAGTATTTT.

Within the sample, this clonotype is medium-sized. The chain employs TRBV6-5 and TRBJ2-7; perhaps TRBD1 as D (5 bases). Germline V CDR1 and CDR2: MNHEY, SVGAGI. Trimming took 5 bases from V and 2 from J, leaving 16 bases between them. The CDR3 is made up of 15 amino acids. This CDR3 reads CASSRSTVTTYEQYF. CDR3 coding DNA: TGTGCCAGCAGTCGGTCGACAGTAACCACCTACGAGCAGTACTTC.

This clonotype was detected ten times or more. The chain carries TRBV12-5 and TRBJ1-1; D unresolved. Trimming removed 2 bases at V and 5 bases at J, with 6 bases between. The CDR3 consists of 12 residues. In germline, CDR1 is LGHNT, CDR2 FRNRAP. The CDR3 DNA reads TGTGCTAGTGGTTTGACTACAACTGAAGCTTTCTTT. Its translation is CASGLTTTEAFF.

This CDR3 is CASSSSGAGANVLTF. The DNA for the CDR3 is TGTGCCAGCAGTTCGAGCGGCGCTGGGGCCAACGTCCTGACTTTC. J is TRBJ2-6 and V is TRBV12-3 or TRBV12-4, with D tentatively TRBD2 (5 bases). CDR3 length equals 15 residues. V lost 4 bases and J lost 2, with 9 bases in between.

This clonotype is a singleton in its sample. The chain couples TRBV19 to TRBJ2-7; tentatively, D is TRBD2 (5 bases). V was shortened by 0 bases and J by 5 bases, with 8 bases between the two germline ends. CDR3 length equals 13 residues. Germline V gene data show CDR1 as LNHDA and CDR2 as SQIVND (reference sequence). CDR3 sequence: CASSIEPRDEQYF. CDR3 nucleotides: TGTGCCAGTAGTATAGAGCCGAGGGACGAGCAGTACTTC.

The table lists this clonotype with a few counts. The chain joins TRBV29-1 to TRBJ1-1; D possibly corresponds to TRBD1 (5 bases). CDR1 is SQVTM and CDR2 is ANQGSEA in the germline V gene. The V and J ends lost 7 bases and 4 bases respectively, with 16 bases between them. The CDR3 has 13 amino acids. The CDR3 here is CSAGMHGGTEAFF. In DNA, the CDR3 is TGCAGCGCAGGCATGCATGGGGGCACTGAAGCTTTCTTT.

The table lists this clonotype with a few counts. The gene calls are TRBV6-6 and TRBJ2-7; 10 bases are shared with TRBD2. CDR3 size: 14 residues. From germline, CDR1 is MNHNY and CDR2 SVGAGI (reference sequence). The V segment lost 5 bases and the J segment 6 bases; nucleotides outside the gene matches: 7. The CDR3 DNA is TGTGCCAGCAGTGTTCTAGCGGGAGCAGTCGAGCAGTACTTC. It encodes CASSVLAGAVEQYF.

The gene calls are TRBV5-4 and TRBJ2-1, with D perhaps assigned TRBD1 or TRBD2 (5 bases each). The J call is uncertain, as TRBJ2-7 better fits the DNA end. Germline CDR1 SGHNT, CDR2 YYREEE (reference sequence). The CDR3 sequence is 15 residues long. The CDR3 sequence is CASSQGVGSYNEQYF. For the CDR3, the DNA is TGTGCCAGCAGCCAGGGAGTTGGGTCCTACAATGAGCAGTACTTC.

As DNA, the CDR3 is TGCGCCAGCAGCCCCCGGACAGGGATGGGGGAGACCCAGTACTTC. Translation gives CASSPRTGMGETQYF. The chain links TRBV5-1 to TRBJ2-5, with 8 bases aligning to TRBD1. The CDR3 runs to 15 residues. J gave up 5 bases and V 4 bases, and 10 bases lay outside the gene matches. The germline gives CDR1 SGHRS, CDR2 YFSETQ. Based on the CDR3 plus reference TRBV5-1 and TRBJ2-5, the full variable domain is KAGVTQTPRYLIKTRGQQVTLSCSPISGHRSVSWYQQTPGQGLQFLFEYFSETQRNKGNFPGRFSGRQFSNSRSEMNVSTLELGDSALYLCASSPRTGMGETQYFGPGTRLLVL.